The present TCR beta chain was sequenced within a study of blood T cell repertoires in COVID-19. Turning to the study itself: Donors in the United States, Italy and Spain gave samples during acute or convalescent COVID-19. T cells, B-cell-depleted T cells, or PBMCs provided the cDNA or gDNA that served as material.

Authors' data handling: The assay estimated nucleated cells by amplifying reference gene primers. Generated by immunoSEQ multiplex PCR, the TCRdb table keeps only in-frame clones and is missing some. V and J calls and clone size come straight from that table; D and trimming were deduced from the DNA. Of more than 150,000 clones listed, about four fifths are singletons. This CDR3 is 17 amino acids long. V trimming: 6 bases; J trimming: 4 bases; junction bases outside the gene matches: 14. Germline CDR1 MDHEN, CDR2 SYDVKM. The chain joins TRBV28 to TRBJ2-1; 8 nucleotides line up with TRBD2. The sequencing input was peripheral blood. The source of this sequence is a man in his 70s who had recovered from COVID-19. The CDR3 DNA follows: TGTGCCAGCAGCCCCAATCGGAGACTAGCGCTTTACAATGAGCAGTTCTTC. The encoded protein is CASSPNRRLALYNEQFF. Based on the CDR3 plus reference TRBV28 and TRBJ2-1, the full variable domain is DVKVTQSSRYLVKRTGEKVFLECVQDMDHENMFWYRQDPGLGLRLIYFSYDVKMKEKGDIPEGYSVSREKKERFSLILESASTNQTSMYLCASSPNRRLALYNEQFFGPGTRLTVL.